This passage covers 7 T cell receptor beta chains from one sample sequenced in a study of blood T cell repertoires in COVID-19. Sequencing used immunoSEQ multiplex PCR; TCRdb keeps in-frame clones, though not all of them. The sample yields roughly 220,000 clones, less than 90% seen once. The specimen sequenced was peripheral blood. Every receptor here comes from a man aged 25 to 40 with active or convalescent COVID-19.

The gene calls are TRBV7-2 and TRBJ1-3, with D tentatively TRBD1 (5 bases). The CDR3 has 15 amino acids. V dropped 5 bases and J dropped 0 bases, with 11 bases sitting between them. Germline loops: CDR1 SGHTA, CDR2 FQGNSA. The CDR3 sequence: CASSSRQLSGNTIYF. The DNA for the CDR3 is TGTGCCAGCAGCAGTCGACAGCTCTCTGGAAACACCATATATTTT.

The chain is built from TRBV4-1 and TRBJ2-3, with 12 bases that match TRBD1. Germline CDR1 is MGHRA and CDR2 is YSYEKL. The V and J ends lost 1 base and 3 bases, in that order; junction bases with no gene match: 2. The CDR3 is 16 amino acids. The CDR3: CASSQGDRGPTDTQYF. For the CDR3, the DNA is TGCGCCAGCAGCCAAGGGGACAGGGGGCCGACAGATACGCAGTATTTT.

J is TRBJ2-7 and V is TRBV9; TRBD1 agrees at 8 bases. From germline, CDR1 is SGDLS and CDR2 YYNGEE. The CDR3 totals 14 residues. The J segment lost 1 base and the V segment lost 3 bases, leaving 3 bases of the junction unmatched. This chain's CDR3 is CASSGGQASYEQYF. The CDR3 bases are TGTGCCAGCAGCGGGGGACAGGCTTCCTACGAGCAGTACTTC.

The chain links TRBV7-9 to TRBJ2-3, with TRBD1 as a possible D gene (6 bases). CDR1 and CDR2 from the germline V gene are SEHNR and FQNEAQ (reference sequence). CDR3 length: 14 amino acids. Trimming took off 6 bases at V and 4 bases at J, with 14 bases between the two ends. As DNA, the CDR3 is TGTGCCAGCAGACAAACGACAGGTTCAGATACGCAGTATTTT. Protein product: CASRQTTGSDTQYF.

This chain uses TRBV15 with TRBJ1-5; TRBD1 aligns across 7 bases. The germline V gene encodes CDR1 LNHNV and CDR2 YYDKDF (reference sequence). This CDR3 spans 18 amino acids. J gave up 1 base and V 4 bases, and 13 bases lay outside the gene matches. The CDR3 sequence is CATSNWNHRGWSNQPQHF. The CDR3 DNA follows: TGTGCCACCAGCAACTGGAATCACAGGGGTTGGAGCAATCAGCCCCAGCATTTT.

This clone appeared a single time. The gene calls are TRBV15 and TRBJ1-1, with unresolved D. The CDR3 is 14 residues long. Germline V gene data show CDR1 as LNHNV and CDR2 as YYDKDF (reference sequence). V was trimmed by 0 bases and J by 1 base, leaving 6 bases between them. DNA for the CDR3: TGTGCCACCAGCAGAGATCTTAGGAACACTGAAGCTTTCTTT. Residues: CATSRDLRNTEAFF.

This clone was seen more than once but under ten times. This rearrangement joins TRBV14 to TRBJ2-1; no firm D call. The CDR3 has 13 amino acids. Germline assignment: CDR1 SGHDN and CDR2 FVKESK. V was pared by 6 bases and J by 13 bases, with 19 bases between. CDR3 sequence reads: CASSRNSNLRQFF. CDR3 nucleotides: TGTGCCAGCAGTCGGAACAGTAACCTAAGACAGTTCTTC.